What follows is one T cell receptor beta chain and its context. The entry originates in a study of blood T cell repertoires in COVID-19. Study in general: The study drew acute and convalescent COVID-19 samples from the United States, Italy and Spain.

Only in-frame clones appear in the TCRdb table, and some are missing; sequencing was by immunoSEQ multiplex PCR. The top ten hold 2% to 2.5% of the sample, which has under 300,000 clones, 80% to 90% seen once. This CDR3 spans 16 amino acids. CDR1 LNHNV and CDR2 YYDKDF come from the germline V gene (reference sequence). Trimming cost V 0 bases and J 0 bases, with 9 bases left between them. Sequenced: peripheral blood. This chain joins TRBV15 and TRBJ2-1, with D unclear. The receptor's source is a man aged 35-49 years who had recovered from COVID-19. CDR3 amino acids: CATSRDPFNSYNEQFF. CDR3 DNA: TGTGCCACCAGCAGAGATCCATTCAACTCCTACAATGAGCAGTTCTTC.